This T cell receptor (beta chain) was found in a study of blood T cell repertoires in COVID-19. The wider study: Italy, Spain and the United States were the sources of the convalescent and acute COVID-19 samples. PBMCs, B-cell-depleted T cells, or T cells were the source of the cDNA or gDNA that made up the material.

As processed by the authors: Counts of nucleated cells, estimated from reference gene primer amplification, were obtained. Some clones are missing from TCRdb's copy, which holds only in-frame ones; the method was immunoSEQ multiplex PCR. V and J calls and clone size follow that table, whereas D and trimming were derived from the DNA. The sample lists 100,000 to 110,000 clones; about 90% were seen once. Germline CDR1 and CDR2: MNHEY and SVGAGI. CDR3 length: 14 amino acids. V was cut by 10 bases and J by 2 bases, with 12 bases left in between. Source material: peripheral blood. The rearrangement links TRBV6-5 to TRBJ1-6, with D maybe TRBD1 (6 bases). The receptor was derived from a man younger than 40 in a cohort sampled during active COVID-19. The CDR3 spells CATMTGPYNSPLHF. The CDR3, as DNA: TGTGCCACCATGACAGGACCCTATAATTCACCCCTCCACTTT.